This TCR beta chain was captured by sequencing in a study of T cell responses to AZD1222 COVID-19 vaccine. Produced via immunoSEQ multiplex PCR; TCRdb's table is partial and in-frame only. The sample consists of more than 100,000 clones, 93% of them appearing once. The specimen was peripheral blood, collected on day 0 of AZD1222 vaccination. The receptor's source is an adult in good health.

This chain's CDR3 is CASSQDPLTGGDEAFF. For the CDR3, the DNA is TGTGCCAGCAGCCAAGATCCCCTCACAGGGGGCGATGAAGCTTTCTTT. The genes are TRBV3-1 (or the pseudogene TRBV3-2) and TRBJ1-1; 9 bases fit TRBD1. Germline V gene sequence: CDR1 LGHDT, CDR2 YNNKEL (reference sequence). After removal of 0 bases from V and 7 bases from J, the junction contained 9 bases not matched to a gene. The CDR3 has 16 amino acids.